The 7 T cell receptor beta chains given below trace back to one sample, sequenced in a study of T cells expressing NK-cell markers. For each CDR3 protein, TCRdb gives one entry from its re-call of the 5' RACE reads, without DNA. Listed are under 600,000 distinct CDR3 sequences; 1.4% to 1.5% falls within the top ten. The specimen sequenced was blood T cells: a sorted CD56 or NKG2C T cell subset, CD4+ or CD8+ T cells, or bulk PBMC T cells (not recorded which). Every receptor here comes from a woman between 50 and 59 years old in good health.

This chain uses TRBV2 with TRBJ2-1. The CDR3 consists of 13 residues. Germline loops: CDR1 SNHLY, CDR2 FYNNEI. CDR3 loop: CASRQTDYNEQFF.

The chain joins TRBV30 to TRBJ2-1; without DNA, the TCRdb call of TRBD1 cannot be checked. The germline V gene has CDR1 GTSNPN and CDR2 SVGIG (reference sequence). CDR3 size: 13 residues. CDR3 in amino acids: CASGLPLRNEQFF.

The chain is built from TRBV10-3 and TRBJ2-1. The CDR3 totals 11 residues. In germline, CDR1 is ENHRY, CDR2 SYGVKD. This CDR3 reads CATLGEFEQFF.

The rearrangement joins TRBV9 to TRBJ2-2. CDR3 length: 13 amino acids. The germline gives CDR1 SGDLS, CDR2 YYNGEE. CDR3 loop: CASSLQEPGELFF. Looking up the rest from reference TRBV9 and TRBJ2-2 gives the full variable domain: DSGVTQTPKHLITATGQRVTLRCSPRSGDLSVYWYQQSLDQGLQFLIQYYNGEERAKGNILERFSAQQFPDLHSELNLSSLELGDSALYFCASSLQEPGELFFGEGSRLTVL.

The CDR3 loop is CASGLPETQYF. The rearrangement uses TRBV12-5 and TRBJ2-5. The germline V gene has CDR1 LGHNT and CDR2 FRNRAP. There are 11 residues in the CDR3.

V and J are TRBV9 and TRBJ2-2. Germline V gene data show CDR1 as SGDLS and CDR2 as YYNGEE. CDR3 length: 12 residues. The CDR3 reads CASSSQAGELFF.

The chain recombines TRBV5-6 with TRBJ2-1; the TRBD1 assignment by TCRdb is unverifiable without DNA. Germline-derived CDR1 and CDR2 are SGHDT and YYEEEE. The length of the CDR3 is 15 residues. The CDR3 sequence is CASSSPGQSYNEQFF.